This T cell receptor (beta chain) was captured by sequencing in a study of blood T cells in healthy people across ages. Study-wide results and caveats: More naive CD4+ cells and higher diversity were found in long-lived than in aged donors.

This clonotype was counted a single time. Its antigen is unknown. With V trimmed by 0 bases and J by 1 base, 9 bases remained unmatched. Germline CDR1 reads MGHRA; CDR2 reads YSYEKL. The CDR3 extends over 19 amino acids. Combining a sample-barcoded 5' primer with a J-beta primer mix, a second PCR ran for about 6 to 11 cycles. TCRdb processed the 5' RACE reads anew with MiXCR; each CDR3 protein has one entry. The sample carries about 780,000 distinct CDR3 sequences, around 45% recorded once. The V call is TRBV4-1, the J call TRBJ2-5, with TRBD2 matching over 12 bases. The source material was blood. The clonotype comes from a man aged 80 or over in good health. CDR3 sequence reads: CASSQDPVLAGGFQETQYF. As DNA, the CDR3 is TGCGCCAGCAGCCAAGATCCGGTACTAGCGGGAGGCTTCCAAGAGACCCAGTACTTC.